This is a list of T cell receptor beta chains from one sample in a study of blood T cell repertoires in COVID-19. Assay used: immunoSEQ multiplex PCR; TCRdb lists only in-frame clones, some missing. Of some 100,000 clones detected, 65% to 90% appear once; the ten largest clones hold approximately 2.6%. The source material was PBMCs or T cells enriched from blood (not recorded which). These receptor sequences come from a woman in her forties or fifties who had recovered from COVID-19. Both conserved end residues are part of each CDR3.

v_gene	j_gene	CDR3aa
TRBV19	TRBJ1-1	CASRSGGARWNTEAFF
TRBV2	TRBJ1-4	CACRRGLDGEKLFF
TRBV3-1/TRBV3-2	TRBJ2-4	CASSHERRLAPDLAKNIQYF
TRBV30	TRBJ1-1	CAWSAGDTEAFF
TRBV7-9	TRBJ2-6	CASSTPRGLGANVLTF
TRBV9	TRBJ2-3	CASSVGPNGGRRTDTQYF
TRBV3-1/TRBV3-2	TRBJ2-7	CASSTLPGQGMAGSYEQYF
TRBV12-3/TRBV12-4	TRBJ2-1	CASSLTYNNEQFF
TRBV30	TRBJ1-2	CAWASDRDGYTF
TRBV2	TRBJ1-2	CASSARNYGYTF
TRBV5-4	TRBJ1-2	CASSQWTGEGYTF
TRBV28	TRBJ1-3	CASSSADGNTIYF
TRBV3-1/TRBV3-2	TRBJ1-1	CASSSGAEAFF
TRBV2	TRBJ2-3	CASSEVSGMIPDTQYF
TRBV19	TRBJ1-2	CASSVSGQGASGYTF
TRBV5-1	TRBJ2-1	CASSIMGSNNEQFF
TRBV7-9	TRBJ2-2	CASSLGYNTGELFF
TRBV10-3	TRBJ2-7	CAISEGRQKDEQYF
TRBV15	TRBJ1-1	CATSSRDRGAFF
TRBV2	TRBJ1-4	CASSGQGAGEKLFF
TRBV21-1	TRBJ2-7	CASSHRDRSLTRGEQYF
TRBV27	TRBJ2-5	CASSLAGTETQYF
TRBV24-1	TRBJ2-7	CATSDIGTGGEQYF
TRBV11-2	TRBJ2-3	CASSPRTSGSPDTQYF
TRBV18	TRBJ2-5	CASSPYRGDLGQETQYF
TRBV3-1/TRBV3-2	TRBJ2-3	CASSAQERVLFSTDTQYF
TRBV5-4	TRBJ2-2	CASSLAGGTGELFF
TRBV18	TRBJ1-6	CASSSQQGDNSPLHF
TRBV6-6	TRBJ2-1	CASSNTQGFSYNEQFF
TRBV24-1	TRBJ2-5	CATSEGDRGPETQYF
TRBV6-5	TRBJ1-1	CASRSLQRLNTEAFF
TRBV28	TRBJ2-7	CASSLSSYEQYF
TRBV28	TRBJ2-7	CASRGPYEQYF
TRBV7-8	TRBJ1-2	CASSITGTGDGYTF
TRBV28	TRBJ1-2	CASSTPTGGSYGYTF
TRBV6-8	TRBJ1-2	CARDSGQGNYGYTF
TRBV4-1	TRBJ2-1	CASSQDRASSYNEQFF
TRBV27	TRBJ1-1	CASSLERTTEAFF
TRBV28	TRBJ2-2	CASSLEGTGELFF
TRBV6-5	TRBJ2-5	CASSSGLAGGQETQYF
TRBV30	TRBJ1-2	CAWSTGGTTYGYTF
TRBV28	TRBJ2-7	CASSLHSSSYEQYF
TRBV5-1	TRBJ2-5	CASSLAGGQETQYF
TRBV30	TRBJ2-1	CAGVGPEDWGGEQFF
TRBV28	TRBJ1-6	CASSLAGDRVSPLHF
TRBV24-1	TRBJ2-1	CATSDFGGRNEQFF
TRBV28	TRBJ1-2	CASSQQGAGGYTF
TRBV6-6	TRBJ2-1	CASSRGLAGSVGNEQFF